This T cell receptor (beta chain) is drawn from a study of beta chain features in type 1 diabetes. Study outcomes and limitations: It was among patients, rather than healthy donors, that naive, central memory and Treg TCRB repertoires appeared more similar.

All of the isolated RNA was reverse transcribed, so expressed TCRB transcripts were sequenced. Generated by immunoSEQ multiplex PCR, the TCRdb table keeps only in-frame clones and is missing some. The sample lists under 150,000 clones, approximately 52% seen once, with around 0.43% in the top ten. Per germline, CDR1 GTSNPN and CDR2 SVGIG (reference sequence). The CDR3 totals 14 residues. Trimming pared 2 bases from V and 0 bases from J, leaving 10 bases between. Sorting with CD45RO/CCR7/CD25/CD127/CD95/CD27 yielded naive, central memory, regulatory and stem-like memory CD4+ cells. This clone occurred once. Its antigen is not identified.

The chain employs TRBV30 and TRBJ1-2; tentatively, D is TRBD1 (5 bases). The sample taken for sequencing was Tregs from blood. The TCR originated in a man younger than 35 in good health. The DNA for the CDR3 is TGTGCCTGGAGTACAGGCCAAGCTAACTATGGCTACACCTTC. It translates to CAWSTGQANYGYTF.